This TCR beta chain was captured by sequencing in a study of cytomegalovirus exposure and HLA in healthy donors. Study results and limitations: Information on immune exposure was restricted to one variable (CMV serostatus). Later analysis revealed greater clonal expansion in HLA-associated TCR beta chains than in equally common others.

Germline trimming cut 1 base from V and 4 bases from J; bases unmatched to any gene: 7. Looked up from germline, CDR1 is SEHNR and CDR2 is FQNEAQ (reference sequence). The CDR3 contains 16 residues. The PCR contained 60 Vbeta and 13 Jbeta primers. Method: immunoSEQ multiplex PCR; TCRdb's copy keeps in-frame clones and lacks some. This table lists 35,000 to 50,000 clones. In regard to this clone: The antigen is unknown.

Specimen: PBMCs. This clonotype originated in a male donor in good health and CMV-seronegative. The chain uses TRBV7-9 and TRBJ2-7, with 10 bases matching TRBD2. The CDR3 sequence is CASSLGGSSGSYEQYF. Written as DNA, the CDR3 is TGTGCCAGCAGCTTAGGGGGGTCTAGCGGGAGTTACGAGCAGTACTTC.